These 3 T cell receptor beta chains share one sample of origin, sequenced in a study of blood T cell repertoires in COVID-19. Sequencing used immunoSEQ multiplex PCR; TCRdb keeps in-frame clones, though not all of them. Found here are 100,000 to 120,000 clones, roughly 88% of them singletons; the top ten hold 8.4%. What was sequenced was peripheral blood. These receptors were collected from a woman in her 70s who had recovered from COVID-19.

V is TRBV14 and J is TRBJ2-1; 8 nucleotides match TRBD1. Germline CDR1 is SGHDN and CDR2 is FVKESK. This CDR3 spans 16 amino acids. The V segment lost 1 base and the J segment 4 bases; nucleotides outside the gene matches: 6. CDR3 sequence reads: CASSQGLGQAYNEQFF. The CDR3 region has the DNA TGTGCCAGCAGCCAAGGATTGGGACAGGCTTACAATGAGCAGTTCTTC.

V and J are TRBV28 and TRBJ2-1, with 11 bases fitting TRBD2. The germline CDR1 and CDR2 sequences are MDHEN and SYDVKM. With V trimmed by 6 bases and J by 10 bases, 23 bases remained unmatched. This CDR3 has 19 residues. The CDR3 is CASSLRLPITRSGRVEQFF. Written as DNA, the CDR3 is TGTGCCAGCAGCCTGAGACTCCCAATAACGCGTAGCGGGAGGGTCGAGCAGTTCTTC. Looking up the rest from reference TRBV28 and TRBJ2-1 gives the full variable domain: DVKVTQSSRYLVKRTGEKVFLECVQDMDHENMFWYRQDPGLGLRLIYFSYDVKMKEKGDIPEGYSVSREKKERFSLILESASTNQTSMYLCASSLRLPITRSGRVEQFFGPGTRLTVL.

This clone came up once. V usage is TRBV5-1 and J usage is TRBJ1-2; D is possibly TRBD1 (6 bases). V gave up 0 bases and J gave up 0 bases, with 15 bases separating them. The CDR3 extends over 17 amino acids. Germline-derived CDR1 and CDR2 are SGHRS and YFSETQ. CDR3 amino acids: CASSLGTGRSSNYGYTF. In DNA form, the CDR3 reads TGCGCCAGCAGCTTGGGCACAGGGCGGTCGTCTAACTATGGCTACACCTTC.